This T cell receptor (beta chain) derives from a study of blood T cell repertoires in COVID-19. About the research overall: The analysed material was cDNA or gDNA that came from T cells, B-cell-depleted T cells, or PBMCs.

TCRdb keeps only in-frame clones here, not all; method: immunoSEQ multiplex PCR. The sample shows approximately 230,000 clones, 70% to 90% of them seen only once. Trimming took off 0 bases at V and 4 bases at J, with 9 bases between the two ends. This CDR3 has 14 residues. Germline V CDR1 and CDR2: KGHSH, LQKENI. The specimen sequenced was peripheral blood. This receptor was obtained from a young man with active or convalescent COVID-19. J is TRBJ1-2 and V is TRBV18, with D perhaps matching TRBD1 (6 bases). The CDR3 loop reads CASSPPGTPYGYTF. The CDR3 DNA sequence: TGTGCCAGCTCACCACCCGGGACACCCTATGGCTACACCTTC.